The 2 T cell receptor beta chains presented below share a single source sample, sequenced in a study of identical twins. TCRdb itself ran the 5' RACE reads through MiXCR, one entry per CDR3 protein. The sample comprises 500,000 or so distinct CDR3 sequences, less than 25% of which are singletons, and around 0.91% rests with the top ten. These data were also reused for a study on T cells expressing NK-cell markers.

What was sequenced was CD4+ T cells sorted from blood. The receptors derive from a woman under 30 in good health.

Ten or more counts support this clonotype. V gene TRBV20-1 combines with J gene TRBJ2-1; D is undetermined. The V end was cut by 1 base, the J end by 4 bases, with 8 bases between. Looked up from germline, CDR1 is DFQATT and CDR2 is SNEGSKA (reference sequence). This CDR3 region has 13 residues. The CDR3 bases are TGCAGTGCTAGAGGAAGTGGATACAATGAGCAGTTCTTC. Translated: CSARGSGYNEQFF.

This clonotype was picked up a small number of times. This chain uses TRBV27 with TRBJ1-4, with TRBD1 as a possible D gene (6 bases). The V end lost 3 bases, the J end lost 5 bases, and 16 bases lay between the germline ends. The CDR3 loop spans 16 amino acids. Germline CDR1 reads MNHEY; CDR2 reads SMNVEV (reference sequence). The CDR3 loop reads CASSFRMGAPNEKLFF. The CDR3 nucleotides are TGTGCCAGCAGTTTCCGGATGGGGGCTCCAAATGAAAAACTGTTTTTT.